A single sample gave rise to the 26 T cell receptor beta chains below, sequenced in a study of T-cell reconstitution after alpha-beta-depleted transplantation in children. Unique molecular identifiers were incorporated when the TCRbeta library was constructed. TCRdb ran MiXCR on the PCR reads and lists one entry per CDR3 protein. This table holds around 700,000 distinct CDR3 sequences, less than 15% found once. Sequencing used PBMCs, obtained before TCRalphabeta/CD19-depleted stem cell transplant. These receptors were obtained from a girl aged 2 to 10 with congenital amegakaryocytic thrombocytopenia, due to receive a stem cell transplant.

As for this clonotype: This may come from a read error, since a much larger clone is one base off. The V call is TRBV28, the J call TRBJ2-7, with D perhaps matching TRBD1 or TRBD2 (5 bases each). Germline assignment: CDR1 MDHEN and CDR2 SYDVKM. The CDR3 consists of 15 residues. The CDR3 is CAGRSGTLEYYEQYF. The CDR3 DNA sequence: TGTGCCGGCAGATCCGGGACCCTCGAGTACTACGAGCAGTACTTC. Complete variable domain (other parts from reference TRBV28 and TRBJ2-7): DVKVTQSSRYLVKRTGEKVFLECVQDMDHENMFWYRQDPGLGLRLIYFSYDVKMKEKGDIPEGYSVSREKKERFSLILESASTNQTSMYLCAGRSGTLEYYEQYFGPGTRLTVT.

This clonotype has only a few counts. This rearrangement joins TRBV12-3 or TRBV12-4 to TRBJ2-7; D possibly matches TRBD1 or TRBD2 (5 bases each). This CDR3 has 15 residues. Trimming shortened V by 3 bases and J by 3 bases, and 15 bases separated the two germline ends. CDR3 protein: CASSFKRGQYYEQYF. The CDR3, as DNA: TGTGCCAGCAGTTTCAAGAGGGGTCAATACTACGAGCAGTACTTC.

The chain employs TRBV7-9 and TRBJ2-2; D is unresolved. Germline V gene data show CDR1 as SEHNR and CDR2 as FQNEAQ (reference sequence). Trimming removed 4 bases from V and 4 bases from J, with 7 bases in between. The CDR3 covers 13 residues. The CDR3 region has the DNA TGTGCCAGCAGCTGGTCAGTCACCGGGGAGCTGTTTTTT. Translation: CASSWSVTGELFF.

Ten or more counts support this clonotype. V and J are TRBV11-2 and TRBJ1-5, with D uncertain. Trimming took 5 bases from V and 0 from J, leaving 14 bases between them. The CDR3 runs 16 residues. The V gene's germline CDR1 is SGHAT and CDR2 FQNNGV. This chain's CDR3 is CASSRASGSSNQPQHF. DNA for the CDR3: TGTGCCAGCAGCCGCGCCTCGGGCAGTAGCAATCAGCCCCAGCATTTT.

The chain combines TRBV3-1 with TRBJ2-5, with 7 bases identical to TRBD1. The ends lost 3 bases at V and 5 bases at J; junction bases unmatched: 6. This CDR3 comprises 14 residues. Germline V gene lookup returns CDR1 LGHDT and CDR2 YNNKEL (reference sequence). The CDR3 is CASSHPTGMETQYF. CDR3 coding DNA: TGTGCCAGCAGCCACCCGACAGGGATGGAGACCCAGTACTTC.

Concerning this clonotype itself: Possible read error: a much larger clone is one base away. The chain has TRBV20-1 and TRBJ1-1; D possibly corresponds to TRBD1 (5 bases). The CDR3 is 14 residues long. Germline V gene sequence: CDR1 DFQATT, CDR2 SNEGSKA (reference sequence). V gave up 6 bases and J gave up 10 bases, with 24 bases separating them. CDR3 loop: CSAPQAGSFSAAFF. CDR3 nucleotides: TGCAGTGCCCCCCAGGCAGGGTCTTTTTCGGCAGCTTTCTTT.

The chain recombines TRBV5-1 with TRBJ2-5; D is uncertain. The CDR3 covers 11 residues. With 6 bases removed from V and 5 bases from J, the gap between germline ends came to 8 bases. Germline V CDR1 and CDR2: SGHRS, YFSETQ. CDR3 DNA sequence: TGCGCCAGCACAATGGAGGAGACCCAGTACTTC. It specifies CASTMEETQYF.

As to this clonotype: One junction end does not reproduce the germline sequence, and a read error may be involved. The chain uses TRBV20-1 and TRBJ2-4; D is unclear. The CDR3 loop spans 13 amino acids. Germline loops: CDR1 DFQATT, CDR2 SNEGSKA (reference sequence). The CDR3 nucleotides are TGCAGCGCTAGAAAGGTTGAGCCAAACATTCAGTACTTC. Residues: CSARKVEPNIQYF.

This chain joins TRBV7-9 and TRBJ2-7; D uncertain. The V gene's germline CDR1 is SEHNR and CDR2 FQNEAQ (reference sequence). Deletions cut 5 bases from V and 1 base from J, with 18 bases between. The CDR3 is 16 residues long. DNA for the CDR3: TGTGCCAGCAGCACTTCCACGGGTTCGCCTTCCTACGAGCAGTACTTC. Its protein is CASSTSTGSPSYEQYF.

There are many counts of this clonotype. The V and J genes are TRBV9 and TRBJ2-3; D is possibly TRBD1 (5 bases). The CDR3 has 14 amino acids. The germline V gene encodes CDR1 SGDLS and CDR2 YYNGEE. V lost 3 bases and J lost 3, with 11 bases in between. The CDR3 bases are TGTGCCAGCAGCGGGGGCGCGGTAACAGATACGCAGTATTTT. Translating it yields CASSGGAVTDTQYF.

V gene TRBV20-1 combines with J gene TRBJ2-1; D is unclear. Trimming took off 4 bases at V and 5 bases at J, with 15 bases between the two ends. This CDR3 has 14 amino acids. Germline lookup yields CDR1 DFQATT and CDR2 SNEGSKA (reference sequence). CDR3 in DNA: TGCAGTGCTAACAAAGTCGGAGTCAACAATGAGCAGTTCTTC. Protein product: CSANKVGVNNEQFF.

The V and J genes are TRBV30 and TRBJ1-2; tentative D call: TRBD1 (5 bases). The CDR3 covers 10 residues. V was clipped by 4 bases and J by 10 bases, with 10 bases between them. The V gene's germline CDR1 is GTSNPN and CDR2 SVGIG (reference sequence). The CDR3 here is CAWTGPTYTF. CDR3 DNA sequence: TGTGCCTGGACAGGGCCGACCTACACCTTC.

This clonotype was seen ten or more times. V gene TRBV5-1 combines with J gene TRBJ2-3; D is unclear. V lost 1 base, J lost 0 bases, and 9 bases lay in between. This CDR3 region has 15 residues. Germline CDR1 SGHRS, CDR2 YFSETQ. The CDR3 spells CASSLQPASTDTQYF. The CDR3 bases are TGCGCCAGCAGCTTGCAACCGGCTAGCACAGATACGCAGTATTTT.

V is TRBV6-5 and J is TRBJ1-4, with D possibly TRBD1 on 6 matching bases. V was clipped by 2 bases and J by 8 bases, with 21 bases between them. The germline CDR1 and CDR2 sequences are MNHEY and SVGAGI. This CDR3 comprises 17 residues. CDR3 in amino acids: CASSYGPSTGMGEKLFF. Written as DNA, the CDR3 is TGTGCCAGCAGTTACGGACCTTCCACAGGGATGGGCGAAAAACTGTTTTTT.

This clonotype was counted many times. This chain connects TRBV2 to TRBJ2-1; D ambiguous. The V gene lost 7 bases and the J gene lost 12 bases, with 13 bases spanning the gap. The length of the CDR3 is 11 residues. The germline V gene has CDR1 SNHLY and CDR2 FYNNEI. CDR3 DNA sequence: TGTGCCAGCAATGACCAGCAGTCGCAGTTCTTC. Amino acids: CASNDQQSQFF.

In its sample, this clonotype was seen many times. The rearrangement uses TRBV9 and TRBJ2-2; no clear D. With 5 bases removed from V and 7 bases from J, the gap between germline ends came to 6 bases. The length of the CDR3 is 11 residues. CDR1 is SGDLS and CDR2 is YYNGEE in the germline V gene. The CDR3 DNA reads as TGTGCCAGCAGAAATGACGGGGAGCTGTTTTTT. Amino acid sequence: CASRNDGELFF.

This clonotype was recorded many times. The rearrangement uses TRBV28 and TRBJ1-1, with D perhaps TRBD1 (6 bases). CDR1 and CDR2 (germline): MDHEN, SYDVKM. V gave up 6 bases and J gave up 7 bases, with 12 bases separating them. The CDR3 runs 12 residues. DNA for the CDR3: TGTGCCAGCAGGGCAGGGGACGATGAAGCTTTCTTT. Translated, it gives CASRAGDDEAFF.

There are many counts of this clonotype. The CDR3 spells CASSQGAEVFYEQYF. DNA for the CDR3: TGTGCCAGCAGTCAGGGGGCGGAGGTATTCTACGAGCAGTACTTC. The rearrangement uses TRBV12-3 or TRBV12-4 and TRBJ2-7; 8 nucleotides line up with TRBD1. This CDR3 contains 15 residues. After removal of 5 bases from V and 3 bases from J, the junction contained 9 bases not matched to a gene.

This chain uses TRBV28 with TRBJ2-7; D is perhaps TRBD2 (5 bases). The CDR3 loop spans 18 amino acids. Trimming cost V 5 bases and J 1 base, with 24 bases left between them. CDR1 and CDR2 (germline): MDHEN, SYDVKM. DNA for the CDR3: TGTGCCAGCAGTCGAGTCGCCCGGGGAGCTAGCCTTTCCTACGAGCAGTACTTC. Translated: CASSRVARGASLSYEQYF.

This clonotype has just a few counts. The V gene is TRBV11-2, the J gene TRBJ2-3; D uncertain. This CDR3 comprises 14 residues. V was pared by 6 bases and J by 5 bases, with 15 bases between. Germline assignment: CDR1 SGHAT and CDR2 FQNNGV. The CDR3 region has the DNA TGTGCCAGCAGTCTCTCCCCCCAGGAAGATACGCAGTATTTT. Protein: CASSLSPQEDTQYF. Looking up the rest from reference TRBV11-2 and TRBJ2-3 gives the full variable domain: EAGVAQSPRYKIIEKRQSVAFWCNPISGHATLYWYQQILGQGPKLLIQFQNNGVVDDSQLPKDRFSAERLKGVDSTLKIQPAKLEDSAVYLCASSLSPQEDTQYFGPGTRLTVL.

CDR3 amino acids: CASSPSGGLLSYEQYF. The CDR3 bases are TGTGCCAGCAGTCCGTCGGGGGGCCTTCTCTCCTACGAGCAGTACTTC. The chain joins TRBV28 to TRBJ2-7; the D gene is possibly TRBD2 (7 bases). V lost 5 bases and J 0 bases, leaving 17 bases between the germline ends. Germline-derived CDR1 and CDR2 are MDHEN and SYDVKM. This CDR3 spans 16 amino acids.

The sample holds many counts of this clonotype. The rearrangement links TRBV5-1 to TRBJ2-2; TRBD2 matches 8 bases. V was pared by 5 bases and J by 6 bases, with 12 bases of the junction left unmatched. The length of the CDR3 is 16 residues. CDR1 is SGHRS, CDR2 YFSETQ, per germline. The CDR3 protein is CASRTTSGDYAGELFF. The CDR3 coding sequence is TGCGCCAGCAGGACTACTAGCGGTGACTACGCCGGGGAGCTGTTTTTT.

In its sample, this clonotype was seen many times. The chain couples TRBV6-5 to TRBJ2-7, with a tentative D call TRBD1 (6 bases). The CDR3 spans 14 residues. Germline loops: CDR1 MNHEY, CDR2 SVGAGI. The V gene lost 0 bases and the J gene lost 7 bases, with 13 bases spanning the gap. This CDR3 is CASSYSEGVDEQYF. CDR3 DNA sequence: TGTGCCAGCAGTTACTCCGAGGGGGTTGATGAGCAGTACTTC.

This clonotype has at least ten counts. The chain links TRBV10-3 to TRBJ1-5; 9 nucleotides align to TRBD1. V was pared by 10 bases and J by 5 bases, with 9 bases of the junction left unmatched. Germline V gene lookup returns CDR1 ENHRY and CDR2 SYGVKD. The CDR3 runs 14 residues. The CDR3 here is CANPGQGAHQPQHF. Written as DNA, the CDR3 is TGTGCCAACCCGGGACAGGGCGCCCATCAGCCCCAGCATTTT.

In this sample, this clonotype turned up a few times. The CDR3 DNA reads as TGCGCCAGCAGCGGATCGGACAGCGCTCACTCTGGAAACACCATATATTTT. Translated, it gives CASSGSDSAHSGNTIYF. The chain couples TRBV5-1 to TRBJ1-3, with D possibly TRBD1 on 6 matching bases. The ends were cut back, 4 bases at V and 0 bases at J, with 17 bases in the middle. The CDR3 totals 17 residues. From germline, CDR1 is SGHRS and CDR2 YFSETQ. The entire variable domain, with the rest obtained from reference TRBV5-1 and TRBJ1-3, is as follows: KAGVTQTPRYLIKTRGQQVTLSCSPISGHRSVSWYQQTPGQGLQFLFEYFSETQRNKGNFPGRFSGRQFSNSRSEMNVSTLELGDSALYLCASSGSDSAHSGNTIYFGEGSWLTVV.

The J gene is TRBJ2-7, the V gene TRBV4-1; the match to TRBD2 covers 7 bases. The CDR3 extends over 15 amino acids. Germline V gene lookup returns CDR1 MGHRA and CDR2 YSYEKL. V was pared by 4 bases and J by 2 bases, with 8 bases of the junction left unmatched. For the CDR3, the DNA is TGCGCCAGCAGCCTTATTGGGAGCGGGGCCTACGAGCAGTACTTC. This translates into CASSLIGSGAYEQYF.